The 3 T cell receptor beta chains listed next were all sequenced from one sample in a study of post-analysis software for immune sequencing data. Study observations and caveats: In patients, TRBV5-6, TRBV5-1 and TRBV20-1 belonged to roughly five TRBV segments found more frequently than in controls.

Researchers reported that TCR beta cDNA libraries carried unique molecular identifiers. Using its own MiXCR run on the PCR reads, TCRdb lists one record per CDR3 protein. The sample shows hundreds of thousands of distinct CDR3 sequences, 30% to 45% of them seen only once. No antigen has been assigned to these receptors. The sequenced material came from blood. The receptors stem from a girl aged 5-17 years with multiple sclerosis.

The chain carries TRBV19 and TRBJ2-1, with 11 bases aligning to TRBD2. The CDR3 runs 15 residues. Per the germline V gene, CDR1 is LNHDA and CDR2 is SQIVND (reference sequence). V gave up 3 bases and J gave up 7 bases; unmatched junction bases: 5. CDR3 in amino acids: CASSIQLAGENEQFF. As DNA, the CDR3 is TGTGCCAGTAGTATTCAACTAGCGGGGGAGAATGAGCAGTTCTTC. The variable domain in full, completed from reference TRBV19 and TRBJ2-1, reads DGGITQSPKYLFRKEGQNVTLSCEQNLNHDAMYWYRQDPGQGLRLIYYSQIVNDFQKGDIAEGYSVSREKKESFPLTVTSAQKNPTAFYLCASSIQLAGENEQFFGPGTRLTVL.

This clonotype has more than one count but fewer than ten. CDR3 sequence (DNA): TGTGCCAGCAGTATACGGCTGCCGGGGGCGGGTAACTATGGCTACACCTTC. This encodes CASSIRLPGAGNYGYTF. The chain employs TRBV6-5 and TRBJ1-2; D perhaps matches TRBD1 (6 bases). The germline V gene encodes CDR1 MNHEY and CDR2 SVGAGI. This CDR3 has 17 residues. Trimming removed 5 bases from V and 1 base from J, with 20 bases in between.

The chain employs TRBV11-1 and TRBJ1-6; D is uncertain. V lost 1 base to trimming and J lost 5 bases, with 9 bases between them. The CDR3 consists of 15 residues. In germline, CDR1 is SGHAT, CDR2 FQDESV (reference sequence). CDR3 sequence: CASSLGVPDNSPLHF. For the CDR3, the DNA is TGTGCCAGCAGCTTAGGAGTACCTGATAATTCACCCCTCCACTTT.